This T cell receptor (beta chain) was recovered during a study of cytomegalovirus exposure and HLA in healthy donors. Regarding the study as a whole: A later analysis found common viral pathogens apparently linked to several of the most significant clusters. Accurate HLA-A and HLA-B prediction from TCR beta sequences was reported for most subjects. In vitro experiments confirmed that a few CMV-associated chains were specific for CMV antigens. A further, later analysis showed that HLA-associated TCR beta chains (compared with equally common others) were more clonally expanded.

About this clone: Its antigen is undetermined.

PCR employed 60 Vbeta and 13 Jbeta primers. The assay was immunoSEQ multiplex PCR, and TCRdb's table has in-frame clones only and misses some. The sample yields 120,000 or so clones, around 84% seen once. The CDR3 totals 16 residues. Germline assignment: CDR1 ENHRY and CDR2 SYGVKD. V shed 4 bases and J shed 0 bases, with 16 bases lying between them. The clonotype comes from a woman between 40 and 50 years old in good health and CMV-seronegative. The sample was PBMCs. V is TRBV10-3 and J is TRBJ2-7; possible D gene TRBD1, 5 bases. The CDR3 loop reads CAISGRDSLSSYEQYF. CDR3 bases: TGTGCCATCAGTGGGCGAGACAGTCTTAGCTCCTACGAGCAGTACTTC.